This is a list of T cell receptor beta chains from one sample in a study of cytomegalovirus exposure and HLA in healthy donors. Here immunoSEQ multiplex PCR was the method, and the copy in TCRdb shows in-frame clones only, minus some. The sample table includes roughly 55,000 clones. Sample: PBMCs. These receptors were collected from a man aged 45-65 years in good health and CMV-seropositive. Each CDR3 is given with its conserved first and last residue. The D gene is left open where the match is weak.

cdr3_aa	cdr3_nt	d_call	v_call	j_call
CASSRTGGLVNTEAFF	TGTGCCAGCAGCCGGACAGGGGGCTTGGTGAACACTGAAGCTTTCTTT	TRBD1	TRBV9	TRBJ1-1
CASSLGGGSYQPQHF	TGCGCCAGCAGCTTGGGCGGAGGGAGCTATCAGCCCCAGCATTTT	NA	TRBV5-1	TRBJ1-5
CASSLGTGRLNTEAFF	TGCGCCAGCAGCCTCGGGACAGGGCGACTGAACACTGAAGCTTTCTTT	TRBD1	TRBV4-3	TRBJ1-1
CSVRQVSDNEQFF	TGCAGCGTCAGACAGGTCTCGGACAATGAGCAGTTCTTC	NA	TRBV29-1	TRBJ2-1
CACSSGLARSYEQYF	TGTGCCTGCTCCTCCGGACTAGCGAGGTCCTACGAGCAGTACTTC	TRBD2	TRBV30	TRBJ2-7
CAWSVGRGNSPLHF	TGTGCCTGGAGTGTCGGCAGGGGCAACTCACCCCTCCACTTT	NA	TRBV30	TRBJ1-6
CASSQGIYNEQFF	TGTGCCAGCAGCCAGGGGATCTACAATGAGCAGTTCTTC	NA	TRBV27	TRBJ2-1
CASSSGQRETQYF	TGCGCCAGCAGCTCGGGACAGAGAGAGACCCAGTACTTC	TRBD1	TRBV5-1	TRBJ2-5
CASSPLTGVSNQPQHF	TGTGCCAGCAGCCCCTTGACAGGGGTTAGCAATCAGCCCCAGCATTTT	TRBD1	TRBV7-6	TRBJ1-5
CASSGTGVGQPQHF	TGTGCCAGTAGCGGGACAGGGGTTGGACAGCCCCAGCATTTT	TRBD1	TRBV19	TRBJ1-5